In its sample, the clone carrying this T cell receptor beta chain was seen a few times. Its matching antigen is unknown. Amplification of TCR beta CDR3 regions used RNA transcripts. An opening RT-PCR round employed HTBI primers and preceded a second-round multiplex PCR. TCRdb re-called the multiplex PCR reads with MiXCR, one entry per CDR3 protein. The sample shows around 1,200,000 distinct CDR3 sequences, about 38% of them seen only once. CDR3 length: 9 amino acids. This sample is part of a study of Graves' ophthalmopathy and Graves' hyperthyroidism. Study observations and caveats: Discriminating ophthalmopathy from stable hyperthyroidism, a 13-signature model attained a sensitivity of 85% to 90% and a specificity of around 77%.

Additional autoimmune diseases, uncontrolled infections, pregnancy or lactation disqualified patients. This chain connects TRBV3-2 to TRBJ1-6. TRBV3-2 is assigned pseudogene status. The sequence was collected from an adult man with Graves' hyperthyroidism. Sequenced input: peripheral blood or thyroid tissue (not recorded which). The CDR3 nucleotides are TGTGCCAGACAATCACCCCTCCACTTT. Translation gives CARQSPLHF.